This record covers a single T cell receptor (beta chain). No cognate antigen has been identified for it. Qualities for individual bases were not recorded, and no much larger clone is one base off. Library preparation used the immunoSEQ multiplex PCR assay. TCRdb re-hosts the immuneACCESS table, in-frame sequences only. Its copies lack some clones; in the studies checked, an unresolved V gene accounts for under half of them, and the cause for the rest is not known. Within this sample are more than 70,000 clones, with 90% to 95% of them counted one time only. The top ten clones comprise roughly 0.27% of the sample. Reading from cysteine to phenylalanine, the CDR3 counts 17 amino acids. Kept here is only the CDR3 DNA, which spans 51 bases and is read in frame from base 1. Trimmed from V: 5 bases; trimmed from J: 0 bases; junction bases lacking a gene match: 10. Looking up the germline V gene yields CDR1 MDHEN and CDR2 SYDVKM.

The data stem from a study of technical replicates of blood from a handful of donors (dated by TCRdb to 2016 to 2017). The sample taken for sequencing was T cells isolated from PBMCs. This receptor chain uses TRBV28 and TRBJ1-3; the junction holds 7 bases that match TRBD1. This sequence originates from a human donor in good health. The CDR3 reads as follows: CASSLGFRDSSGNTIYF. The nucleotide sequence reads as follows: TGTGCCAGCAGTCTTGGATTCCGGGACAGCTCTGGAAACACCATATATTTT.